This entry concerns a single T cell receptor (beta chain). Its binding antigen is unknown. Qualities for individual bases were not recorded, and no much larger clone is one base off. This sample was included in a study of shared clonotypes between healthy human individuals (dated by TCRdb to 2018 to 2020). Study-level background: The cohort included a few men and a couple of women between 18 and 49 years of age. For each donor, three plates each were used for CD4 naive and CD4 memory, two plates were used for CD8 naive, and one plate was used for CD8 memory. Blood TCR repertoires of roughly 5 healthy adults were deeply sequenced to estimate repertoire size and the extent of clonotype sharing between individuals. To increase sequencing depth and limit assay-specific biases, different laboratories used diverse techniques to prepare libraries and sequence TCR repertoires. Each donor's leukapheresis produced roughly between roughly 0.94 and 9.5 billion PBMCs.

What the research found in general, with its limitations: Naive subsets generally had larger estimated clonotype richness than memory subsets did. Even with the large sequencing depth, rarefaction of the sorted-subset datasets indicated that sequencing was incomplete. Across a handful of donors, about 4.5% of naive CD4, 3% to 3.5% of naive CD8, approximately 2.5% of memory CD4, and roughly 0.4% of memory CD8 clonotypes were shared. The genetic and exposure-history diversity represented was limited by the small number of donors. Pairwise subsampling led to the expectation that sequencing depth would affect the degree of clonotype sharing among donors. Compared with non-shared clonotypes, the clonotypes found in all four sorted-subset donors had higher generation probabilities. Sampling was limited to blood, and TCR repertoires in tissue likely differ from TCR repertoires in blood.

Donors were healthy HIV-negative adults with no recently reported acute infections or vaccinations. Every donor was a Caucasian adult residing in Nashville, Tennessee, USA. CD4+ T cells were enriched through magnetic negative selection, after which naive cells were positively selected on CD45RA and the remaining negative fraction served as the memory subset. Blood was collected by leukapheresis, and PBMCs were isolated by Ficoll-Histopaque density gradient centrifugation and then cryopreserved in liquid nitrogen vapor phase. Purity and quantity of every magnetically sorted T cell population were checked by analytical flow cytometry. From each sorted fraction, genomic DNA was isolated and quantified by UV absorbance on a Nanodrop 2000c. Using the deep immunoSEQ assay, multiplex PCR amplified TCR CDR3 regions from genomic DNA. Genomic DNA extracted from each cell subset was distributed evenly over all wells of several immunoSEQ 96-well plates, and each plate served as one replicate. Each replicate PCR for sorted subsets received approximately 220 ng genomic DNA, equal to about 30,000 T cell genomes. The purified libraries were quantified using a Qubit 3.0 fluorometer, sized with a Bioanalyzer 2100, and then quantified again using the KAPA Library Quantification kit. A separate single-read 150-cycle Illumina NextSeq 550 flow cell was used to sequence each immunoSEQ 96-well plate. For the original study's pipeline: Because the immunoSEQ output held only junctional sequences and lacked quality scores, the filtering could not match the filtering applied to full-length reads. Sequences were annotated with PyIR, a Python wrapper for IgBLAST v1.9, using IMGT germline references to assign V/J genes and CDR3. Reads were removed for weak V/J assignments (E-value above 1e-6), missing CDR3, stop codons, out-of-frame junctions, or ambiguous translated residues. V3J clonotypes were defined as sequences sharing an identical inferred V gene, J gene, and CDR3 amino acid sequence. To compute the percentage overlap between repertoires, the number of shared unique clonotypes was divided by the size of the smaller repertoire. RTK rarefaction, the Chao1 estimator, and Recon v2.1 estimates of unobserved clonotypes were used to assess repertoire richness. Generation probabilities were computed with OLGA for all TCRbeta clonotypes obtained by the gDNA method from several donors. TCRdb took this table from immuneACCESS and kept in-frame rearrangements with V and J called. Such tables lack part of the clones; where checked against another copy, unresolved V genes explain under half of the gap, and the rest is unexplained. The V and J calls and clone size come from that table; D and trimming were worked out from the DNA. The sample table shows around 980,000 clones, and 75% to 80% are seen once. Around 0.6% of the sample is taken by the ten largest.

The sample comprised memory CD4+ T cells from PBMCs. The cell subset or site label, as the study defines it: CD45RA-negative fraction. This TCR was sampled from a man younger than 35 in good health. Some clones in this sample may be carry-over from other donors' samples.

The DNA reads as follows: TGCAGCGTCGGAGACCAGAGTGGGCCGGGGCGGGGCTACACCTTC. It codes for CSVGDQSGPGRGYTF. This receptor chain uses TRBV29-1 and TRBJ1-2; the D gene is possibly TRBD1, with 5 bases matching. Trimming at the junction amounts to 6 bases on V and 8 bases on J, and the germline ends lie 25 bases apart. Including cysteine and phenylalanine, the CDR3 has 15 amino acids. CDR3 DNA only is kept here, 45 bases in frame from base 1. The germline V gene sets CDR1 to SQVTM and CDR2 to ANQGSEA.